This entry lists 13 T cell receptor beta chains sequenced from one sample in a study of blood T cell repertoires in COVID-19. The data were produced by immunoSEQ multiplex PCR, yet TCRdb's version contains in-frame clones alone and is incomplete. The table records some 100,000 clones, around 90% of them present only once. Sequences were obtained from peripheral blood. Every receptor here comes from a man aged 50-59 years with COVID-19, enrolled during active disease.

J is TRBJ2-1 and V is TRBV29-1; 11 nucleotides line up with TRBD2. The germline V gene encodes CDR1 SQVTM and CDR2 ANQGSEA. The trim removed 2 bases at V and 3 bases at J, leaving 9 bases unmatched. CDR3 length: 17 amino acids. The chain's CDR3 is CSVEPGASGGNYNEQFF. CDR3 bases: TGCAGCGTTGAACCCGGGGCTAGCGGGGGGAACTACAATGAGCAGTTCTTC.

The chain joins TRBV19 to TRBJ1-2, with 7 bases lining up with TRBD1. The CDR3 has 14 residues. Germline V CDR1 and CDR2: LNHDA, SQIVND (reference sequence). The V gene end was trimmed by 4 bases and the J gene end by 1 base; junction bases not matched to a gene: 3. This chain's CDR3 is CASSTRQGNYGYTF. CDR3 in DNA: TGTGCCAGTAGTACCCGACAGGGTAACTATGGCTACACCTTC.

The gene calls are TRBV4-2 and TRBJ1-4; D might be TRBD1 (5 bases). With 2 bases removed from V and 0 bases from J, the gap between germline ends came to 16 bases. This CDR3 comprises 18 residues. Germline V gives CDR1 LGHNA, CDR2 YNFKEQ. In DNA form, the CDR3 reads TGTGCCAGCAGCCAACGACTGGCTACAGGTGCAACTAATGAAAAACTGTTTTTT. Translation: CASSQRLATGATNEKLFF.

The V gene is TRBV5-1, the J gene TRBJ2-3; 10 positions agree with TRBD2. Germline V gene data show CDR1 as SGHRS and CDR2 as YFSETQ. CDR3 size: 17 residues. V was pared by 4 bases and J by 1 base, with 9 bases of the junction left unmatched. The CDR3 nucleotides are TGCGCCAGCAGCGGAATAGCGGGGGGAGAGGGCACAGATACGCAGTATTTT. This gives the protein CASSGIAGGEGTDTQYF. The variable domain in full, with the rest retrieved from reference TRBV5-1 and TRBJ2-3, is KAGVTQTPRYLIKTRGQQVTLSCSPISGHRSVSWYQQTPGQGLQFLFEYFSETQRNKGNFPGRFSGRQFSNSRSEMNVSTLELGDSALYLCASSGIAGGEGTDTQYFGPGTRLTVL.

V usage is TRBV19 and J usage is TRBJ1-1, with D perhaps matching TRBD1 (5 bases). V lost 5 bases and J 3 bases, leaving 10 bases between the germline ends. The CDR3 spans 13 residues. Germline values: CDR1 LNHDA, CDR2 SQIVND (reference sequence). The CDR3 here is CASSSQGYTEAFF. DNA of the CDR3: TGTGCCAGTAGTTCGCAGGGTTACACTGAAGCTTTCTTT.

This sequence joins TRBV7-8 and TRBJ2-3; 7 bases align to TRBD2. V gave up 7 bases and J gave up 0 bases; unmatched junction bases: 7. Germline values: CDR1 SGHVS, CDR2 FQNEAQ. The CDR3 covers 15 residues. Here the CDR3 reads CASTGGEASTDTQYF. The CDR3 DNA sequence: TGTGCCAGCACTGGGGGGGAGGCTAGCACAGATACGCAGTATTTT.

The chain joins TRBV18 to TRBJ1-1; 7 bases fit TRBD1. J was trimmed by 6 bases and V by 3 bases; bases with no gene match: 1. Germline V gene data show CDR1 as KGHSH and CDR2 as LQKENI. CDR3 length equals 12 residues. CDR3 region: CASSPRGAEAFF. DNA of the CDR3: TGTGCCAGCTCACCCAGGGGGGCTGAAGCTTTCTTT. Complete variable domain (other parts from reference TRBV18 and TRBJ1-1): NAGVMQNPRHLVRRRGQEARLRCSPMKGHSHVYWYRQLPEEGLKFMVYLQKENIIDESGMPKERFSAEFPKEGPSILRIQQVVRGDSAAYFCASSPRGAEAFFGQGTRLTVV.

The chain employs TRBV6-6 and TRBJ1-1, with 8 bases aligning to TRBD1. Germline V gene sequence: CDR1 MNHNY, CDR2 SVGAGI (reference sequence). The CDR3 has 13 amino acids. The trim removed 6 bases at V and 6 bases at J, leaving 6 bases unmatched. The CDR3 loop is CASSPLQGAEAFF. CDR3 DNA: TGTGCCAGCAGCCCCCTACAGGGGGCTGAAGCTTTCTTT.

The chain uses TRBV6-5 and TRBJ2-2; TRBD2 might be the D (5 bases). Trimming left V 6 bases short and J 4 bases short, with 15 bases between. Germline CDR1 is MNHEY and CDR2 is SVGAGI. CDR3 length equals 15 residues. CDR3 nucleotide sequence: TGTGCCAGCAGCAATGAGGCGGGTGGCACCGGGGAGCTGTTTTTT. As protein: CASSNEAGGTGELFF.

The rearrangement links TRBV6-5 to TRBJ2-3, with D perhaps matching TRBD1 (6 bases). The CDR3 runs 14 residues. V was pared by 5 bases and J by 2 bases, with 11 bases between. Per germline, CDR1 MNHEY and CDR2 SVGAGI. The CDR3: CASSTGHLTDTQYF. For the CDR3, the DNA is TGTGCCAGCAGTACGGGACACCTCACAGATACGCAGTATTTT.

The rearrangement uses TRBV6-6 and TRBJ2-3; 7 bases are a match to TRBD1. CDR3 length equals 19 residues. The V segment lost 6 bases and the J segment 0 bases; nucleotides outside the gene matches: 18. Per the germline V gene, CDR1 is MNHNY and CDR2 is SVGAGI (reference sequence). The CDR3 DNA reads as TGTGCCAGCAGCCGACGTACCACAGGGGTTGCCCCAAGCACAGATACGCAGTATTTT. It translates to CASSRRTTGVAPSTDTQYF.

The V and J genes are TRBV6-4 and TRBJ2-1; a weak D match, TRBD2 (6 bases). The CDR3 spans 15 residues. Germline V gives CDR1 MRHNA, CDR2 SNTAGT. V shed 6 bases and J shed 0 bases, with 12 bases lying between them. This CDR3 is CASSRGLLSYNEQFF. The CDR3 nucleotides are TGTGCCAGCAGCCGGGGACTTCTCTCCTACAATGAGCAGTTCTTC.

This clone was counted a few times. The J gene is TRBJ1-3, the V gene TRBV9; TRBD1 agrees at 9 bases. The CDR3 runs to 16 residues. With V trimmed by 0 bases and J by 2 bases, 3 bases remained unmatched. The V gene's germline CDR1 is SGDLS and CDR2 YYNGEE. In DNA form, the CDR3 reads TGTGCCAGCAGCGTAGGCGGGACAGGGACTGGAAACACCATATATTTT. This codes for CASSVGGTGTGNTIYF.